What follows describes a single T cell receptor beta chain. Generated by immunoSEQ multiplex PCR, the TCRdb table keeps only in-frame clones and is missing some. The repertoire holds 150,000 or so clones, with approximately 92% as singletons. V was pared by 3 bases and J by 3 bases, with 2 bases of the junction left unmatched. Germline CDR1 and CDR2: SGHRS and YFSETQ. The CDR3 loop spans 15 amino acids. The sample is drawn from a study of T cell responses to AZD1222 COVID-19 vaccine. As for the study in general: Second doses were pooled across both intervals (about 4 or about 12 weeks).

The chain uses TRBV5-1 and TRBJ2-3, with 12 bases lining up with TRBD2. The sequencing used peripheral blood, collected on day 0 of AZD1222 vaccination. The source of this sequence is an adult in good health. The CDR3: CASSSLAGGTDTQYF. The CDR3 nucleotides read TGCGCCAGCAGCTCACTAGCGGGAGGTACAGATACGCAGTATTTT.